This entry is about one TCR beta chain. This entry comes from a study of blood T cell repertoires in COVID-19. Study summary: Italy, Spain and the United States were the sources of the convalescent and acute COVID-19 samples. PBMCs, B-cell-depleted T cells, or T cells provided the cDNA or gDNA that made up the material.

How the authors handled the data: Reference gene primer amplification gave estimated nucleated cell counts. The protocol was immunoSEQ multiplex PCR, while the TCRdb copy is restricted to in-frame clones and leaves out a portion. D and trimming come from the DNA, and the V and J calls and clone size come from that table. This repertoire shows tens of thousands of clones, less than 90% found once; its top ten account for 3.5% to 4.5%. This receptor was obtained from a man aged 45-65 years with active COVID-19. Sequenced material: peripheral blood.

CDR3 DNA sequence: TGTGCCACCAGAGACAGGAACACTGAAGCTTTCTTT. Translating it yields CATRDRNTEAFF. V and J are TRBV24-1 and TRBJ1-1, with D possibly TRBD1 on 5 matching bases. Germline CDR1 and CDR2: KGHDR and SFDVKD. With 7 bases removed from V and 1 base from J, the gap between germline ends came to 6 bases. The CDR3 is 12 residues long.